Each of the 19 T cell receptor beta chains below was sequenced from the same sample in a study of preoperative IRX-2 immunotherapy in early breast cancer. Assay: immunoSEQ multiplex PCR; the TCRdb copy retains only in-frame clones and omits some. The table shows 90,000 to 100,000 clones, with roughly 90% occurring only once. The treatment was: preoperative locoregional IRX-2 cytokine immunotherapy. This material consisted of tumor tissue, taken after IRX-2 immunotherapy. These receptors originate from a human donor with breast cancer.

To note about this clone: One end of the junction does not line up with germline, which may come from a read error. The rearrangement uses TRBV19 and TRBJ2-3, with D uncertain. Germline-derived CDR1 and CDR2 are LNHDA and SQIVND (reference sequence). This CDR3 contains 11 residues. The DNA of the CDR3 is TGTGCCAGTAGGATAGGTGATACGCAGTATTTT. Protein: CASRIGDTQYF.

The V call is TRBV12-5, the J call TRBJ2-3; D gene uncertain. Germline CDR1 LGHNT, CDR2 FRNRAP. V was trimmed by 3 bases and J by 4 bases, leaving 5 bases between them. The CDR3 contains 12 residues. DNA for the CDR3: TGTGCTAGTGGTTTTGGGTCAGATACGCAGTATTTT. Amino acid sequence: CASGFGSDTQYF.

The chain employs TRBV6-8 and TRBJ2-1; TRBD2 matches at 7 bases. V shed 4 bases and J 3 bases; nucleotides not matched to a gene: 9. Germline loops: CDR1 MNHGY, CDR2 SAAAGT. This CDR3 spans 16 amino acids. The CDR3 DNA reads as TGTGCCAGCAGTTCCAGTGCGGGGGTTGGCTACAATGAGCAGTTCTTC. This codes for CASSSSAGVGYNEQFF.

The V call is TRBV6-8, the J call TRBJ1-2; maybe TRBD1 (5 bases). This CDR3 spans 12 amino acids. V lost 6 bases, J lost 6 bases, and 11 bases lay in between. CDR1 is MNHGY and CDR2 is SAAAGT in the germline V gene. CDR3 coding DNA: TGTGCCAGCAGAGAAGAGGGGAATGGCTACACCTTC. It codes for CASREEGNGYTF.

In the case of this clone: The junction differs from germline at one of its ends, possibly a read error. The chain combines TRBV6-8 with TRBJ2-1, with 8 bases identical to TRBD1. CDR3 length equals 15 residues. Germline values: CDR1 MNHGY, CDR2 SAAAGT. The CDR3 sequence: CAISGMGQASNEQFF. CDR3 nucleotide sequence: TGTGCCATCAGTGGGATGGGACAGGCTTCCAATGAGCAGTTCTTC.

This chain connects TRBV1 to TRBJ2-2; the D call TRBD2 from the table was never checked on the DNA. TRBV1 is assigned pseudogene status. The CDR3 has 17 amino acids. The CDR3 sequence is CASSQVGLVFNTGELFF. Here the CDR3 DNA reads TGCGCCAGCAGCCAAGTTGGACTAGTATTTAATACCGGGGAGCTGTTTTTT.

J is TRBJ1-5 and V is TRBV28; D is unclear. The V end lost 4 bases, the J end lost 3 bases, and 7 bases lay between the germline ends. The CDR3 is made up of 13 amino acids. Germline CDR1 reads MDHEN; CDR2 reads SYDVKM. The CDR3: CASSWGINQPQHF. CDR3 nucleotide sequence: TGTGCCAGCAGTTGGGGTATCAATCAGCCCCAGCATTTT.

This clone was detected a few times. CDR3 in DNA: TGTGCCAGTACCAGGTGGGGACAGGGGGTCTACAATGAGCAGTTCTTC. Residues: CASTRWGQGVYNEQFF. The chain carries TRBV19 and TRBJ2-1, with 11 nucleotides matching TRBD1. J gave up 3 bases and V 7 bases, and 8 bases lay outside the gene matches. Looked up from germline, CDR1 is LNHDA and CDR2 is SQIVND (reference sequence). This CDR3 has 16 residues.

This clone was observed a handful of times. The chain couples TRBV6-8 to TRBJ2-7; D remains ambiguous. Germline V lookup: CDR1 MNHGY, CDR2 SAAAGT. The CDR3 consists of 14 residues. V was cut by 3 bases and J by 0 bases, with 9 bases left in between. In DNA form, the CDR3 reads TGTGCCAGCAGTTATTATGGCAGCTCCTACGAGCAGTACTTC. Its protein is CASSYYGSSYEQYF.

This clone was counted a few times. The chain employs TRBV6-8 and TRBJ1-4; no clear D. This CDR3 is 14 amino acids long. V was clipped by 10 bases and J by 5 bases, with 17 bases between them. Germline V gene sequence: CDR1 MNHGY, CDR2 SAAAGT. The CDR3 sequence is CATTGGRENEKLFF. CDR3 coding DNA: TGTGCCACCACCGGAGGACGGGAGAATGAAAAACTGTTTTTT.

The V call is TRBV6-8, the J call TRBJ1-1, with unresolved D. The V gene lost 6 bases and the J gene lost 6 bases, with 11 bases spanning the gap. This CDR3 has 12 residues. Germline CDR1 MNHGY, CDR2 SAAAGT. The CDR3 DNA sequence: TGTGCCAGCAGGGGGTTCAGTTCTGAAGCTTTCTTT. This gives the protein CASRGFSSEAFF.

The chain couples TRBV6-9 to TRBJ2-5; 8 bases line up with TRBD2. Trimming removed 3 bases from V and 7 bases from J; junction bases left unmatched: 7. The CDR3 is made up of 14 amino acids. CDR1 MNHGY and CDR2 SVAAGI come from the germline V gene. The CDR3 DNA sequence: TGTGCCAGCAGTTACATTGCCGCGGGAGGGACCCAGTACTTC. Residues: CASSYIAAGGTQYF.

This chain connects TRBV7-1 to TRBJ2-7; TRBD1 agrees at 7 bases. TRBV7-1 is identified as an open reading frame with a role that is uncertain. This CDR3 spans 14 amino acids. V shed 5 bases, J shed 7 bases, and the junction held 11 bases outside the gene matches. The CDR3 protein is CASSRGQSTPEQYF. The CDR3 coding sequence is TGTGCCAGCAGCCGGGGACAGAGTACGCCAGAGCAGTACTTC.

The gene calls are TRBV6-8 and TRBJ2-1; TRBD2 is a possible D gene (6 bases). Germline V lookup: CDR1 MNHGY, CDR2 SAAAGT. This CDR3 contains 15 residues. Trimming shortened V by 7 bases and J by 0 bases, and 13 bases separated the two germline ends. The CDR3: CASTVRGSSYNEQFF. Here the CDR3 DNA reads TGTGCCAGCACCGTGCGGGGTAGCTCCTACAATGAGCAGTTCTTC.

The chain carries TRBV11-3 and TRBJ2-3; the match to TRBD1 covers 7 bases. The J segment lost 3 bases and the V segment lost 6 bases, leaving 6 bases of the junction unmatched. The CDR3 runs to 14 residues. Germline-derived CDR1 and CDR2 are SGHNT and YENEEA. CDR3 amino acids: CASSSGGRTDTQYF. The CDR3 nucleotides are TGTGCCAGCAGTTCAGGGGGACGGACAGATACGCAGTATTTT. Full variable domain (rest looked up from reference TRBV11-3 and TRBJ2-3): EAGVVQSPRYKIIEKKQPVAFWCNPISGHNTLYWYLQNLGQGPELLIRYENEEAVDDSQLPKDRFSAERLKGVDSTLKIQPAELGDSAVYLCASSSGGRTDTQYFGPGTRLTVL.

CDR3 in DNA: TGCAGCGTTGTCAGGGGAGAGACAGATACGCAGTATTTT. It is translated as CSVVRGETDTQYF. The chain combines TRBV29-1 with TRBJ2-3, with D tentatively TRBD1 (6 bases). The germline gives CDR1 SQVTM, CDR2 ANQGSEA. Trimming stripped 4 bases from V and 3 bases from J, with 11 bases between. The CDR3 runs to 13 residues.

This rearrangement joins TRBV19 to TRBJ1-3, with D perhaps matching TRBD1 (5 bases). CDR3 length: 18 amino acids. Deletions cut 2 bases from V and 0 bases from J, with 17 bases between. The germline V gene encodes CDR1 LNHDA and CDR2 SQIVND (reference sequence). CDR3 nucleotide sequence: TGTGCCAGTAGTATAACGGGACGCTTTCTTCACTCTGGAAACACCATATATTTT. Its translation: CASSITGRFLHSGNTIYF.

This chain joins TRBV28 and TRBJ2-3; weak D call: TRBD1 (6 bases). The germline V and J ends were trimmed by 2 bases and 2 bases, with 11 bases remaining between them. The CDR3 has 15 residues. Per the germline V gene, CDR1 is MDHEN and CDR2 is SYDVKM. The CDR3 nucleotides are TGTGCCAGCAGTTTAAGAGGGGGTTTCACAGATACGCAGTATTTT. Translated: CASSLRGGFTDTQYF.

The chain uses TRBV10-2 and TRBJ1-4; D might be TRBD1 (5 bases). The CDR3 loop spans 13 amino acids. V lost 4 bases to trimming and J lost 7 bases, with 10 bases between them. The germline gives CDR1 WSHSY, CDR2 SAAADI. The CDR3 nucleotides are TGCGCCAGCAGTGGGGGGACGGTTGAAAAACTGTTTTTT. It specifies CASSGGTVEKLFF.